This is a list of T cell receptor beta chains from one sample in a study of siplizumab effects on memory and regulatory T cells. The table came from immunoSEQ multiplex PCR; TCRdb's copy has only in-frame clones and leaves some out. The table records some 52,000 clones, about 97% of them present only once. The sample comprised naive CD4+ T cells sorted from blood. The receptors originated from a human donor in good health. CDR3s include the opening cysteine and the closing phenylalanine or tryptophan. The D gene is left open where the match is weak. Clone size is given for some rows only: seen once, a few or many times, or a class if the clone is expanded.

j_call,v_call,d_call,clone_size,cdr3_aa,cdr3_nt
TRBJ2-1,TRBV2,TRBD2,-,CASRELGGRGSYNEQFF,TGTGCCAGCAGAGAATTAGGAGGGAGGGGCTCCTACAATGAGCAGTTCTTC
TRBJ2-1,TRBV7-9,-,-,CASSLGAKNEQFF,TGTGCCAGCAGCTTGGGGGCTAAAAATGAGCAGTTCTTC
TRBJ2-7,TRBV19,-,-,CASSPQGYGYEQYF,TGTGCCAGTAGTCCCCAGGGGTACGGGTACGAGCAGTACTTC
TRBJ1-2,TRBV28,-,-,CASSRPMAFRNYGYTF,TGTGCCAGCAGCCGTCCTATGGCGTTTAGGAACTATGGCTACACCTTC
TRBJ2-1,TRBV7-3,TRBD1,-,CASSHGPSSGGNEQFF,TGTGCCAGCAGCCATGGGCCTTCTTCAGGGGGCAATGAGCAGTTCTTC
TRBJ2-1,TRBV27,TRBD1,-,CASKLETGGNEQFF,TGTGCCAGCAAGTTGGAAACAGGGGGCAATGAGCAGTTCTTC
TRBJ2-5,TRBV4-1,-,-,CASSRRRLAGDQNEETQYF,TGCGCCAGCAGCCGCCGGCGGCTGGCAGGAGACCAAAATGAAGAGACCCAGTACTTC
TRBJ2-2,TRBV30,-,once,CAWWMRQPYTGELFF,TGTGCCTGGTGGATGCGTCAGCCTTACACCGGGGAGCTGTTTTTT
TRBJ2-1,TRBV7-2,TRBD2,-,CASSSGLAGGRNEQFF,TGTGCCAGCAGCTCGGGACTAGCGGGAGGGCGGAATGAGCAGTTCTTC
TRBJ2-3,TRBV19,-,-,CASQGFYGPDTQYF,TGTGCCAGCCAGGGGTTTTACGGACCAGATACGCAGTATTTT
TRBJ1-1,TRBV6-5,-,-,CASSRTGTEAFF,TGTGCCAGCAGCCGGACGGGAACTGAAGCTTTCTTT
TRBJ2-5,TRBV5-1,TRBD2,-,CASSSSAGAIQETQYF,TGCGCCAGCAGCTCCTCAGCGGGAGCGATCCAAGAGACCCAGTACTTC
TRBJ2-7,TRBV10-3,TRBD1,-,CAISGQGPSYEQYF,TGTGCCATCAGTGGACAGGGGCCCTCCTACGAGCAGTACTTC
TRBJ2-1,TRBV6-6,-,-,CASIQTDNNEQFF,TGTGCCAGCATCCAGACCGATAACAATGAGCAGTTCTTC
TRBJ2-5,TRBV7-7,TRBD1,-,CASSSRGQETQYF,TGTGCTAGCAGCTCCAGGGGGCAAGAGACCCAGTACTTC
TRBJ2-7,TRBV6-1,-,-,CASSEGGRTYEQYF,TGTGCCAGCAGTGAAGGTGGGAGAACCTACGAGCAGTACTTC
TRBJ2-2,TRBV19,-,-,CATPRAPNTGELFF,TGTGCCACCCCGAGAGCCCCGAACACCGGGGAGCTGTTTTTT
TRBJ2-7,TRBV9,-,-,CASSVGPSAEQYF,TGTGCCAGCAGCGTTGGGCCTAGCGCCGAGCAGTACTTC
TRBJ1-1,TRBV6-5,-,-,CASTRQGFTEAFF,TGTGCCAGCACCCGCCAGGGGTTCACTGAAGCTTTCTTT
TRBJ2-6,TRBV19,-,-,CASSIGTGRSGANVLTF,TGTGCCAGTAGTATAGGAACAGGGAGGTCTGGGGCCAACGTCCTGACTTTC
TRBJ2-2,TRBV5-1,-,-,CASSFRDATGELFF,TGCGCCAGCAGCTTCCGGGACGCCACCGGGGAGCTGTTTTTT